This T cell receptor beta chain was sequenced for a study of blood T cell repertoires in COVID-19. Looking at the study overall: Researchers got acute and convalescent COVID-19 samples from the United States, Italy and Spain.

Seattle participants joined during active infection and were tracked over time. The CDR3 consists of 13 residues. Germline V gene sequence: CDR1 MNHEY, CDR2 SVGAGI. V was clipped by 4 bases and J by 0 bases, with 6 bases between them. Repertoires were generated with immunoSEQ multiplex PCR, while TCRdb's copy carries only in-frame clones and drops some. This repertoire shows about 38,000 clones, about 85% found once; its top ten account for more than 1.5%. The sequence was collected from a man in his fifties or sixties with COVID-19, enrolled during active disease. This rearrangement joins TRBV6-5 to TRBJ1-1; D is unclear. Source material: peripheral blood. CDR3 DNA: TGTGCCAGCAGTTCTTATCTGAACACTGAAGCTTTCTTT. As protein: CASSSYLNTEAFF.